The present TCR beta chain was sequenced within a study of blood T cell repertoires in COVID-19. Study-level information: T cells, B-cell-depleted T cells, or PBMCs provided the cDNA or gDNA that served as material.

Sequenced by immunoSEQ multiplex PCR; TCRdb stores in-frame clones only, minus some. The repertoire includes fewer than 250,000 clones, roughly 83% of them detected once, and roughly 7.4% sits in the top ten. CDR1 is SGHTS, CDR2 YDEGEE, per germline. With 4 bases removed from V and 8 bases from J, the gap between germline ends came to 21 bases. The CDR3 is 15 amino acids. In this sample, this clone turned up a few times. This receptor was taken from a woman between 45 and 65 years old with acute or convalescent COVID-19. The specimen was peripheral blood. V gene TRBV5-8 combines with J gene TRBJ1-2; tentative D call: TRBD1 (5 bases). CDR3 in DNA: TGTGCCAGCAGCCCACTTCGCGGGACCGCGGGAGGCTACACCTTC. Its protein product is CASSPLRGTAGGYTF.